The 9 T cell receptor beta chains in this list originate from one sample, sequenced in a study of blood T cell repertoires in COVID-19. Some clones are missing from TCRdb's copy, which holds only in-frame ones; the method was immunoSEQ multiplex PCR. The table includes about 190,000 clones, around 80% detected once. The specimen was peripheral blood. The receptor set was obtained from a man younger than 45 with active or convalescent COVID-19.

This clone was detected only a few times. The rearrangement uses TRBV28 and TRBJ1-1, with unresolved D. This CDR3 has 13 residues. Per germline, CDR1 MDHEN and CDR2 SYDVKM. V lost 5 bases to trimming and J lost 0 bases, with 7 bases between them. The CDR3: CASSGPLNTEAFF. The CDR3, as DNA: TGTGCCAGCAGTGGGCCGCTGAACACTGAAGCTTTCTTT.

V usage is TRBV19 and J usage is TRBJ2-7, with a tentative D call TRBD2 (7 bases). Germline CDR1 LNHDA, CDR2 SQIVND (reference sequence). The CDR3 loop spans 14 amino acids. Trimming took 4 bases from V and 5 from J, leaving 15 bases between them. CDR3 bases: TGTGCCAGTAGTACAAGGGGGGGTTACAACGAGCAGTACTTC. This gives the protein CASSTRGGYNEQYF. Supplemented by reference TRBV19 and TRBJ2-7, the full variable domain reads DGGITQSPKYLFRKEGQNVTLSCEQNLNHDAMYWYRQDPGQGLRLIYYSQIVNDFQKGDIAEGYSVSREKKESFPLTVTSAQKNPTAFYLCASSTRGGYNEQYFGPGTRLTVT.

This chain connects TRBV11-2 to TRBJ1-4; TRBD1 might be the D (6 bases). The CDR3 runs to 15 residues. Trimming removed 5 bases from V and 2 bases from J, with 12 bases in between. Germline CDR1 and CDR2: SGHAT and FQNNGV. This CDR3 is CASSRSRGTNEKLFF. CDR3 bases: TGTGCCAGCAGCCGAAGTAGGGGGACTAATGAAAAACTGTTTTTT.

V gene TRBV27 combines with J gene TRBJ2-7, with TRBD2 identical over 8 bases. Trimming took 3 bases from V and 7 from J; bases not matched to a gene: 14. CDR1 is MNHEY, CDR2 SMNVEV, per germline (reference sequence). The CDR3 totals 16 residues. The CDR3 here is CASSFLPGGYSGEQYV. The CDR3 region has the DNA TGTGCCAGCAGTTTCCTGCCGGGGGGGTATTCAGGAGAGCAGTACGTC.

The chain has TRBV7-9 and TRBJ1-1; 7 nucleotides line up with TRBD1. There are 14 residues in the CDR3. CDR1 is SEHNR, CDR2 FQNEAQ, per germline (reference sequence). Trimming took 6 bases from V and 0 from J; bases not matched to a gene: 4. Here the CDR3 reads CASSWGQLNTEAFF. The CDR3 coding sequence is TGTGCCAGCAGTTGGGGACAGCTGAACACTGAAGCTTTCTTT. Looking up the rest from reference TRBV7-9 and TRBJ1-1 gives the full variable domain: DTGVSQNPRHKITKRGQNVTFRCDPISEHNRLYWYRQTLGQGPEFLTYFQNEAQLEKSRLLSDRFSAERPKGSFSTLEIQRTEQGDSAMYLCASSWGQLNTEAFFGQGTRLTVV.

There are a few counts of this clone. The CDR3 nucleotides are TGTGCCAGCCGGCGTGCTAGCGGGAACGACGAGCAGTACTTC. Translation: CASRRASGNDEQYF. The gene calls are TRBV10-3 and TRBJ2-7; TRBD2 matches at 9 bases. Germline assignment: CDR1 ENHRY and CDR2 SYGVKD. V gave up 10 bases and J gave up 5 bases; unmatched junction bases: 12. This CDR3 has 14 residues.

The CDR3 nucleotides read TGTGCCAGCAGTTACTGGGGTGGACAGGATAATTCACCCCTCCACTTT. The encoded protein is CASSYWGGQDNSPLHF. The V and J genes are TRBV6-5 and TRBJ1-6; 7 nucleotides align to TRBD1. This CDR3 spans 16 amino acids. The V gene end was trimmed by 1 base and the J gene end by 5 bases; junction bases not matched to a gene: 5. Germline values: CDR1 MNHEY, CDR2 SVGAGI.

V usage is TRBV10-3 and J usage is TRBJ1-5, with a weak D call TRBD1 (6 bases). The ends were cut back, 2 bases at V and 11 bases at J, with 22 bases in the middle. Germline V lookup: CDR1 ENHRY, CDR2 SYGVKD. This CDR3 comprises 16 residues. CDR3 DNA: TGTGCCATCAGTGAGATCCCGGCAGTTCGCGAGGGGGCCCAGCATTTT. Translating it yields CAISEIPAVREGAQHF.

The chain joins TRBV9 to TRBJ2-7; 11 positions agree with TRBD2. This CDR3 spans 15 amino acids. Germline assignment: CDR1 SGDLS and CDR2 YYNGEE. Trimming cost V 0 bases and J 4 bases; bases outside gene matches: 3. The CDR3 is CASSVGTSGSYEQYF. CDR3 DNA: TGTGCCAGCAGCGTAGGTACTAGCGGGAGTTACGAGCAGTACTTC.